The 24 T cell receptor beta chains below come from one sample, sequenced in a study of T cell repertoires in cytomegalovirus infection. No cognate antigen is known for these TCRs. TCRdb re-called the reads through MiXCR, storing one row per CDR3 protein. The data contain hundreds of thousands of distinct CDR3 sequences, about 33% of them singletons. This material consisted of cultured PBMCs, taken from culture after CMV antigen stimulation. All receptors come from a human donor in good health (CMV status not recorded). Some clones in this sample may be carry-over from other donors' samples.

J is TRBJ2-3 and V is TRBV7-8; 9 bases match TRBD1. The CDR3 is 16 amino acids. Losses at the gene ends were 2 bases for V and 5 bases for J; bases not matched to a gene: 8. Germline V gene lookup returns CDR1 SGHVS and CDR2 FQNEAQ. The CDR3 loop is CASSLWTGANIDTQYF. The CDR3, as DNA: TGTGCCAGCAGCTTATGGACAGGGGCGAATATAGATACGCAGTATTTT.

This clonotype has just one count. The J gene is TRBJ1-1, the V gene TRBV4-1, with D hard to call. The CDR3 extends over 13 amino acids. With 1 base removed from V and 6 bases from J, the gap between germline ends came to 9 bases. From germline, CDR1 is MGHRA and CDR2 YSYEKL. The CDR3 protein is CASSQAVTPEAFF. The CDR3 DNA follows: TGCGCCAGCAGCCAAGCTGTGACACCTGAAGCTTTCTTT.

This clonotype occurred a few times. J is TRBJ2-7 and V is TRBV7-9; TRBD2 agrees at 10 bases. The V segment lost 6 bases and the J segment 3 bases; nucleotides outside the gene matches: 8. The CDR3 sequence is 15 residues long. In germline, CDR1 is SEHNR, CDR2 FQNEAQ (reference sequence). In DNA form, the CDR3 reads TGTGCCAGCAGTTCAGCGGGGGGGTTCGACTACGAGCAGTACTTC. Translating gives CASSSAGGFDYEQYF.

This clonotype was recorded at least ten times. The DNA is left out, because the CDR3 cannot be placed on it with certainty; the CDR3 is given as TCRdb lists it. The chain combines TRBV7-2 with TRBJ2-7. The germline gives CDR1 SGHTA, CDR2 FQGNSA. The CDR3 spans 14 residues, counting both ends. The CDR3 region is CASSLTAEWANGNF.

This clonotype has a count of ten or more. The gene calls are TRBV7-8 and TRBJ2-3, with 10 positions matching TRBD2. The length of the CDR3 is 16 residues. With 5 bases clipped from V and 6 bases from J, the junction kept 11 bases outside the gene matches. Germline V gene sequence: CDR1 SGHVS, CDR2 FQNEAQ. CDR3 bases: TGTGCCAGCAGCCGCCGAGCCAGCGGGGGGGCGGATACGCAGTATTTT. Amino acids: CASSRRASGGADTQYF.

The chain is built from TRBV19 and TRBJ1-1; D uncertain. Trimming cost V 5 bases and J 5 bases, with 6 bases left between them. CDR1 is LNHDA and CDR2 is SQIVND in the germline V gene (reference sequence). This CDR3 contains 11 residues. The CDR3 DNA reads as TGTGCCAGTAGTCAAAAGACTGAAGCTTTCTTT. Translated: CASSQKTEAFF. Full variable domain (remainder filled in from reference TRBV19 and TRBJ1-1): DGGITQSPKYLFRKEGQNVTLSCEQNLNHDAMYWYRQDPGQGLRLIYYSQIVNDFQKGDIAEGYSVSREKKESFPLTVTSAQKNPTAFYLCASSQKTEAFFGQGTRLTVV.

The chain employs TRBV7-4 and TRBJ1-2; D uncertain. Looked up from germline, CDR1 is SGHVT and CDR2 is SQSDAQ. The CDR3 spans 16 residues. Trimming left V 2 bases short and J 4 bases short, with 17 bases between. CDR3 DNA: TGTGCCAGCAGCTTATTGGACGGAAACTTCGCCTATGGCTACACCTTC. This sequence encodes CASSLLDGNFAYGYTF.

This rearrangement joins TRBV6-6 to TRBJ2-5; D possibly corresponds to TRBD2 (6 bases). CDR1 and CDR2 from the germline V gene are MNHNY and SVGAGI (reference sequence). This CDR3 is built from 15 residues. Between the trimmed V and J ends, which lost 2 bases and 0 bases, there was a span of 10 bases. The chain's CDR3 is CASSYIRTNQETQYF. CDR3 coding DNA: TGTGCCAGCAGTTACATACGGACTAACCAAGAGACCCAGTACTTC.

CDR3 amino acids: CASSFKQGSEKLFF. In DNA form, the CDR3 reads TGTGCCAGCAGTTTCAAACAGGGTAGTGAAAAACTGTTTTTT. The chain combines TRBV27 with TRBJ1-4; tentatively, D is TRBD1 (6 bases). Germline V CDR1 and CDR2: MNHEY, SMNVEV (reference sequence). V was trimmed by 3 bases and J by 7 bases, leaving 12 bases between them. The length of the CDR3 is 14 residues. The full variable domain, its missing parts supplied by reference TRBV27 and TRBJ1-4, is EAQVTQNPRYLITVTGKKLTVTCSQNMNHEYMSWYRQDPGLGLRQIYYSMNVEVTDKGDVPEGYKVSRKEKRNFPLILESPSPNQTSLYFCASSFKQGSEKLFFGSGTQLSVL.

This clonotype was observed a handful of times. The rearrangement joins TRBV4-1 to TRBJ1-5; a weak D match, TRBD1 (5 bases). The germline CDR1 and CDR2 sequences are MGHRA and YSYEKL. This CDR3 has 14 amino acids. Trimming took off 1 base at V and 5 bases at J, with 9 bases between the two ends. The CDR3 region has the DNA TGCGCCAGCAGCCAAGTCGGGGGTTATCAGCCCCAGCATTTT. Its protein is CASSQVGGYQPQHF.

The chain links TRBV10-3 to TRBJ2-1; no firm D call. V lost 3 bases, J lost 5 bases, and 8 bases lay in between. Germline V gives CDR1 ENHRY, CDR2 SYGVKD. The CDR3 runs 13 residues. CDR3 amino acids: CAISEASDNEQFF. CDR3 nucleotides: TGTGCCATCAGTGAAGCGTCAGACAATGAGCAGTTCTTC.

The chain joins TRBV6-5 to TRBJ1-1; no definite D call. The CDR3 contains 13 residues. V lost 6 bases, J lost 5 bases, and 13 bases lay in between. Germline CDR1 reads MNHEY; CDR2 reads SVGAGI. The CDR3 region has the DNA TGTGCCAGCAGCAATAAACCCCTAACTGAAGCTTTCTTT. Protein product: CASSNKPLTEAFF.

This clonotype was picked up many times. The V gene is TRBV7-8, the J gene TRBJ1-6; perhaps TRBD1 as D (5 bases). Germline CDR1 reads SGHVS; CDR2 reads FQNEAQ. Between the trimmed V and J ends, which lost 5 bases and 10 bases, there was a span of 15 bases. The CDR3 is 14 residues long. CDR3 region: CASSPRGGNSPLHF. The CDR3 bases are TGTGCCAGCAGCCCCCGGGGGGGGAACTCACCCCTCCACTTT.

This chain uses TRBV4-2 with TRBJ2-5; tentatively, D is TRBD2 (6 bases). V lost 2 bases to trimming and J lost 5 bases, with 15 bases between them. The CDR3 runs 15 residues. The V gene's germline CDR1 is LGHNA and CDR2 YNFKEQ. CDR3 loop: CASSQSRGIRETQYF. CDR3 sequence (DNA): TGTGCCAGCAGCCAATCGCGGGGCATCCGGGAGACCCAGTACTTC.

The chain carries TRBV7-2 and TRBJ2-5; D not certain. V lost 2 bases and J 3 bases, leaving 7 bases between the germline ends. Germline V gives CDR1 SGHTA, CDR2 FQGNSA. This CDR3 is 13 amino acids long. Here the CDR3 reads CASSLSWEETQYF. DNA of the CDR3: TGTGCCAGCAGCTTAAGTTGGGAAGAGACCCAGTACTTC.

Note on this clonotype: This may come from a read error, since a much larger clone is one base off. The chain recombines TRBV12-3 or TRBV12-4 with TRBJ2-3; no clear D. Between the trimmed V and J ends, which lost 6 bases and 2 bases, there was a span of 9 bases. This CDR3 comprises 13 residues. This chain's CDR3 is CASSLSHTDTQYF. CDR3 DNA: TGTGCCAGCAGCCTTAGCCACACAGATACGCAGTATTTT.

This sequence joins TRBV6-5 and TRBJ1-3; D is ambiguous. V was pared by 6 bases and J by 0 bases, with 6 bases between. This CDR3 has 13 amino acids. From germline, CDR1 is MNHEY and CDR2 SVGAGI. The CDR3, as DNA: TGTGCCAGCAGGACTGTCTCTGGAAACACCATATATTTT. Encoded protein: CASRTVSGNTIYF.

The sample holds a few counts of this clonotype. The J gene is TRBJ2-7, the V gene TRBV18; D perhaps matches TRBD1 (6 bases). Trimming pared 3 bases from V and 2 bases from J, leaving 14 bases between. There are 15 residues in the CDR3. Germline-derived CDR1 and CDR2 are KGHSH and LQKENI. The CDR3 here is CASSPPGTYTYEQYF. As DNA, the CDR3 is TGTGCCAGCTCACCCCCCGGGACATATACCTACGAGCAGTACTTC.

The chain joins TRBV4-1 to TRBJ1-2; D remains ambiguous. Trimming removed 4 bases from V and 6 bases from J, with 15 bases in between. The germline V gene encodes CDR1 MGHRA and CDR2 YSYEKL. This CDR3 is built from 14 residues. This CDR3 reads CASSPGVGSDGYTF. In DNA, the CDR3 is TGCGCCAGCAGCCCCGGCGTCGGGAGTGATGGCTACACCTTC.

This clonotype was detected a few times. This rearrangement joins TRBV20-1 to TRBJ2-1, with 9 positions matching TRBD1. CDR1 and CDR2 from the germline V gene are DFQATT and SNEGSKA (reference sequence). Trimming removed 6 bases from V and 6 bases from J; junction bases left unmatched: 9. CDR3 length: 14 amino acids. The CDR3 spells CSALGQGFSNEQFF. The CDR3 nucleotides read TGCAGTGCCTTGGGACAGGGTTTCAGCAATGAGCAGTTCTTC.

The table lists this clonotype with a few counts. The chain joins TRBV7-2 to TRBJ2-4, with unresolved D. V was clipped by 1 base and J by 5 bases, with 6 bases between them. The CDR3 is 13 residues long. Germline CDR1 reads SGHTA; CDR2 reads FQGNSA. The CDR3 nucleotides are TGTGCCAGCAGCTTAGGAACCCAAAACATTCAGTACTTC. Residues: CASSLGTQNIQYF.

V is TRBV20-1 and J is TRBJ1-1; TRBD1 matches at 8 bases. The CDR3 runs to 15 residues. Looked up from germline, CDR1 is DFQATT and CDR2 is SNEGSKA (reference sequence). Trimming cost V 3 bases and J 5 bases; bases outside gene matches: 11. The CDR3 bases are TGCAGTGCTAGGGTTACAGGGGGAGTAGGGACTGAAGCTTTCTTT. It codes for CSARVTGGVGTEAFF.

V is TRBV7-2 and J is TRBJ2-7; 11 bases are a match to TRBD2. The CDR3 covers 15 residues. Looked up from germline, CDR1 is SGHTA and CDR2 is FQGNSA. Trimming removed 3 bases from V and 1 base from J; junction bases left unmatched: 2. The CDR3 sequence is CASSFSGGASYEQYF. Written as DNA, the CDR3 is TGTGCCAGCAGCTTTAGCGGGGGGGCATCCTACGAGCAGTACTTC.

This sequence joins TRBV5-1 and TRBJ2-7; D is unclear. Germline values: CDR1 SGHRS, CDR2 YFSETQ. The germline V and J ends were trimmed by 0 bases and 4 bases, with 17 bases remaining between them. This CDR3 spans 16 amino acids. The CDR3: CASSLEGRKKVYEQYF. As DNA, the CDR3 is TGCGCCAGCAGCTTGGAGGGCAGAAAGAAGGTTTACGAGCAGTACTTC.